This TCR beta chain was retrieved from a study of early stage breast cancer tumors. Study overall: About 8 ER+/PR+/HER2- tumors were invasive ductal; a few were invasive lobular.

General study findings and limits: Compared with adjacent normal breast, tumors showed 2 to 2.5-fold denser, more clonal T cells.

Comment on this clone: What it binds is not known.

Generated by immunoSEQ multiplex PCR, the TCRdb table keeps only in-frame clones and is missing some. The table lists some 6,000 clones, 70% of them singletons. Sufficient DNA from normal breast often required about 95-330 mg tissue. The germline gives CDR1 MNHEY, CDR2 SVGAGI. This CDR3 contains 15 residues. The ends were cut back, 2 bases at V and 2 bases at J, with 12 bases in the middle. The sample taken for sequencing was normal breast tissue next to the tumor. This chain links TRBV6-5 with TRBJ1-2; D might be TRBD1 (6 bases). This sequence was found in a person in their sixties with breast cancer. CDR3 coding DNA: TGTGCCAGCAGTTACAACAGGGATTGGAACTATGGCTACACCTTC. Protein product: CASSYNRDWNYGYTF.